The T cell receptor (beta chain) under discussion was sequenced for a study of vaccination effects on CD4 cells after COVID-19 (dated by TCRdb to 2021 to 2024). The study in broad terms: Each participant got two doses of an mRNA SARS-CoV-2 vaccine, either BNT162b2 or mRNA-1273. Cultures from other donors in the study were sequenced with the Oncomine TCR Beta short-read assay on an Illumina iSeq 100. Altogether, 10 COVID-19 convalescent patients and 4 SARS-CoV-2-naive healthy vaccine recipients made up the full study. SARS-CoV-2 spike-specific CD4+ TCR repertoires from before and after mRNA vaccination were compared in COVID-19 convalescent patients and in infection-naive vaccine recipients. The investigation overall reported the following: In healthy vaccine recipients, vaccine-induced clones were almost all SARS-CoV-2 mono-reactive, with only 1 of 255 cross-reactive with common cold coronaviruses. The study was limited by a small number of convalescent patients, and early post-infection timepoints were lacking. Marked clonal contraction was observed in both infection-induced and vaccine-induced clones at late post-vaccination timepoints, consistent with waning T cell responses.

The ViraFEST assay stimulated PBMC with viral peptide pools and then used TCR sequencing to identify antigen-specific CD4+ T cell clonotypes by expansion. After around eleven days of culture, CD4+ T cells were isolated with the EasySep CD4+ T cell isolation kit. None of the healthy vaccine recipients had a prior SARS-CoV-2 infection, which was confirmed by nucleocapsid antibody tests that came back negative both before and after vaccination. Each well held around 2 million PBMC cultured in IMDM containing roughly 4.9% human AB serum, roughly 9.9 IU/ml IL-2 and gentamicin, along with 8 to 10 ug/ml peptides. Half of the culture medium was replaced with fresh IL-2-containing medium on days 3 and 7. Unless noted otherwise, every peptide stimulation condition was cultured in triplicate wells. PBMC were separated from whole blood using Ficoll-Paque Plus gradient centrifugation and were then either cryopreserved at -140C or used fresh. The overlapping peptide pools covered the spike proteins of SARS-CoV-2 as well as those of the common cold coronaviruses HCoV-NL63, HCoV-OC43 and HCoV-229E. The QIAamp micro DNA kit was used to extract genomic DNA from the cultured CD4+ T cells.

From the cysteine up to the phenylalanine, the CDR3 has a length of 12 residues. Left in the record is the CDR3 DNA by itself, 36 bases read in frame from the first base. From the germline V gene (reference sequence), CDR1 is GTSNPN and CDR2 is SVGIG. The junction shows trimming of 4 bases on V and 0 bases on J, plus 6 bases between the germline ends. As to this clone: Which antigen it targets is not known. No base-level quality is on record; no much larger clone is a single base apart.

The receptor library was made with the immunoSEQ multiplex PCR assay. DNA from the cultured and isolated CD4+ T cells underwent TCR beta CDR3 sequencing. In the original analysis: The analysis removed non-productive TCR sequences, trimmed reads to the CDR3 region, and retained only CDR3s that were 7 or more amino acids long. Antigen-specific clonotypes were identified with the MANAFEST web app by comparing expansion in peptide wells against reference cultures. For clones to be considered positive, expansion at FDR<0.05 versus reference and all other wells, an odds ratio above 5, and a frequency above 0.1% in two replicate wells were required. Cross-reactive clonotypes were defined as significantly expanded in SARS-CoV-2 spike wells and in at least one common cold coronavirus spike condition. Using the stringdist R package, CDR3 similarity was measured by Levenshtein distance, and unrooted trees were constructed with ape in R 3.6.1. TCRdb stores this immuneACCESS table with in-frame sequences only. Part of the clones is absent; in the studies checked, under half of the shortfall reflects unresolved V genes, and no reason is known for the rest. That table supplies the V and J calls and clone size; D and trimming were determined from the DNA. This sample comprises 8,500 to 13,000 clones, approximately 69% of them detected only once. The top ten hold approximately 24% of the sample.

The V and J segments used are TRBV30 and TRBJ1-1; the D gene assignment is ambiguous. Sample: CD4+ T cells from PBMCs cultured with HCoV-229E spike peptides, taken before COVID-19 vaccination. Explained via the paper, the cell subset or site label denotes: HCoV-229E spike overlapping peptide pool stimulation. The TCR originated in a human donor who received a COVID-19 vaccine. The nucleotide sequence is given as TGTGCCTGGACACACCTGAACACTGAAGCTTTCTTT. This yields the protein CAWTHLNTEAFF.